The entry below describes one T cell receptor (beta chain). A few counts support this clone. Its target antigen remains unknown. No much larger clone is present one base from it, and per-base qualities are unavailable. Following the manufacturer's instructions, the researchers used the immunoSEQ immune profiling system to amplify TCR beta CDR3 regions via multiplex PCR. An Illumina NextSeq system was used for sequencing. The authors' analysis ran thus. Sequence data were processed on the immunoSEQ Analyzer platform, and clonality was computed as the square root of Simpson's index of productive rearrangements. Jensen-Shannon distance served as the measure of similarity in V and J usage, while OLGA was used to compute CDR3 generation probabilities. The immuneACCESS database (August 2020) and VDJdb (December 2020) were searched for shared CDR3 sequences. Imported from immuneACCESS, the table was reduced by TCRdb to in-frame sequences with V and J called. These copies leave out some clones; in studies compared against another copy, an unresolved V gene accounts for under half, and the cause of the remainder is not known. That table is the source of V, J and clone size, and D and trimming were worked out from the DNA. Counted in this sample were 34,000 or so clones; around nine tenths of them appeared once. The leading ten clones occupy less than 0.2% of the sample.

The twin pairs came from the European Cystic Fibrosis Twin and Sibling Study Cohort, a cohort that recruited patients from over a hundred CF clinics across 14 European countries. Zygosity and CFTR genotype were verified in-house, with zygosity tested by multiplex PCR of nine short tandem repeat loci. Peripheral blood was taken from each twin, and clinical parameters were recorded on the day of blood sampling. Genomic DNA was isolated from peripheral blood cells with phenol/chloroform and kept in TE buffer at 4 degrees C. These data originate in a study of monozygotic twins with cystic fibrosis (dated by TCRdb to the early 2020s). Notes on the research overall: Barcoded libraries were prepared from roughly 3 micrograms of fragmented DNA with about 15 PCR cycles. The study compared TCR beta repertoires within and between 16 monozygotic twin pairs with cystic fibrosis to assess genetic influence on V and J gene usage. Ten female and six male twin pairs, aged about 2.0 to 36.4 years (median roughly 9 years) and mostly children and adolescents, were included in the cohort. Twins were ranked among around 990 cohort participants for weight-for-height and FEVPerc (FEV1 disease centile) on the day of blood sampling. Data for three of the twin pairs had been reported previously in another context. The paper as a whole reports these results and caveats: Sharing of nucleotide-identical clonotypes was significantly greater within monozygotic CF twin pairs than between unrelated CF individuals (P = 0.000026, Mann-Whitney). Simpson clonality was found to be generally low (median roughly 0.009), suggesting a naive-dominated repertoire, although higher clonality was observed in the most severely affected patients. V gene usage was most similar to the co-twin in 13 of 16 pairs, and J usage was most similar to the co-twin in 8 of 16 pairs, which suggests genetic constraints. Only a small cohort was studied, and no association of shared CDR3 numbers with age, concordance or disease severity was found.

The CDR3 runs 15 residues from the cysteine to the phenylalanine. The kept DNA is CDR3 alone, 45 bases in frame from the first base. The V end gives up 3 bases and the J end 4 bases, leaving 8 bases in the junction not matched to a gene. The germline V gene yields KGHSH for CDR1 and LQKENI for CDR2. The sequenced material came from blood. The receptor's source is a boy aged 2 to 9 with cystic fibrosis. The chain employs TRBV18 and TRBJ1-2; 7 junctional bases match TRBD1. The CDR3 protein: CASSPDRQGVYGYTF. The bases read TGTGCCAGCTCACCTGACAGACAGGGAGTCTATGGCTACACCTTC.